Each of the 25 T cell receptor beta chains below was sequenced from the same sample in a study of T cell clonality in common variable immunodeficiency. Profiled with immunoSEQ multiplex PCR; TCRdb holds only in-frame clones, not every one. The counts give fewer than 70,000 clones, none of them seen only once; 1.5% to 2% is held by the top ten. The sequenced material came from peripheral blood mononuclear cells. These receptors all stem from a person aged 18 to 75 in good health.

In this sample, this clone turned up many times. The read ends 3 residues shy of where the CDR3 ends; the end is completed using the germline J gene. The chain uses TRBV19 and TRBJ1-5, with D perhaps TRBD1 (5 bases). This CDR3 comprises 13 residues. The ends were cut back, 6 bases at V and 2 bases at J, with 8 bases in the middle. The V gene's germline CDR1 is LNHDA and CDR2 SQIVND (reference sequence). CDR3 region: CASSQTGNQPQHF. The part of the CDR3 DNA that was read is TGTGCCAGTAGCCAGACAGGCAATCAGCCC.

This clone was observed many times. The read terminates 3 residues before the CDR3 end, so the remaining end is supplied by the germline J gene. The V gene is TRBV5-1, the J gene TRBJ2-7, with TRBD2 identical over 9 bases. The germline V gene encodes CDR1 SGHRS and CDR2 YFSETQ. This CDR3 has 15 amino acids. Trimming at V came to 4 bases and at J to 4 bases, leaving 9 bases not matched to a gene. The sequenced part of the CDR3 DNA is TGCGCCAGCAGCGGTGGAGTAGCGGGAGAGTACGAG. As protein: CASSGGVAGEYE. In full, the CDR3 is CASSGGVAGEYEQYF. The whole variable domain, filled in from reference TRBV5-1 and TRBJ2-7, reads KAGVTQTPRYLIKTRGQQVTLSCSPISGHRSVSWYQQTPGQGLQFLFEYFSETQRNKGNFPGRFSGRQFSNSRSEMNVSTLELGDSALYLCASSGGVAGEYEQYFGPGTRLTVT.

This clone was recorded many times. Sequencing ends 3 residues short of the CDR3 end; the germline J gene provides the rest. V and J are TRBV7-9 and TRBJ2-3; a possible D gene is TRBD2 (6 bases). Trimming removed 2 bases from V and 5 bases from J, with 11 bases in between. CDR3 length: 14 residues. Germline V CDR1 and CDR2: SEHNR, FQNEAQ (reference sequence). Here the CDR3 reads CASSLRLGGDTQYF. Incomplete CDR3 DNA: TGTGCCAGCAGCTTAAGGTTGGGGGGAGATACG.

This clone was seen many times. The sequenced fragment ends 3 residues before the CDR3 boundary, so the rest is inferred from the germline J gene. V usage is TRBV20-1 and J usage is TRBJ2-5, with D maybe TRBD2 (6 bases). Trimming took 3 bases from V and 1 from J, leaving 12 bases between them. The CDR3 extends over 14 amino acids. Per the germline V gene, CDR1 is DFQATT and CDR2 is SNEGSKA (reference sequence). CDR3 sequence reads: CSASWGGAQETQYF. The CDR3 DNA, read in part, is TGCAGTGCTAGTTGGGGCGGGGCCCAAGAGACC.

This clone has at least ten counts. Sequencing ends 3 residues short of the CDR3 end; the germline J gene provides the rest. This chain links TRBV20-1 with TRBJ2-2; D is possibly TRBD1 (5 bases). The V end lost 0 bases, the J end lost 0 bases, and 8 bases lay between the germline ends. This CDR3 contains 15 residues. Germline CDR1 reads DFQATT; CDR2 reads SNEGSKA (reference sequence). This chain's CDR3 is CSARDRVPNTGELFF. Incomplete CDR3 DNA: TGCAGTGCTAGAGACAGGGTTCCGAACACCGGGGAG.

This clone was seen many times. Coverage ceases 3 residues before the CDR3 finishes, and the germline J gene fills in the end. The chain employs TRBV7-2 and TRBJ1-2; TRBD1 matches 8 bases. CDR1 SGHTA and CDR2 FQGNSA come from the germline V gene. V lost 5 bases, J lost 4 bases, and 3 bases stayed unmatched. The CDR3 totals 13 residues. The sequenced part of the CDR3 DNA is TGTGCCAGCAGCATTGGACAGGGCTATGGC. It specifies CASSIGQGYG. The CDR3 in full is CASSIGQGYGYTF.

This clone has at least ten counts. The read ends 3 residues shy of where the CDR3 ends; the end is completed using the germline J gene. The V gene is TRBV18, the J gene TRBJ2-3; TRBD2 aligns across 8 bases. Germline V gives CDR1 KGHSH, CDR2 LQKENI. The CDR3 has 16 amino acids. Trimming at V came to 3 bases and at J to 2 bases, leaving 7 bases not matched to a gene. Partial CDR3 DNA: TGTGCCAGCTCACCCCGGGGGGGCACCACCACAGATACG. Translated, it gives CASSPRGGTTTDT. The complete CDR3 sequence is CASSPRGGTTTDTQYF.

This clone was seen many times. Coverage ceases 3 residues before the CDR3 finishes, and the germline J gene fills in the end. This chain joins TRBV5-1 and TRBJ2-5; 8 bases are a match to TRBD2. Germline trimming cut 3 bases from V and 5 bases from J; bases unmatched to any gene: 6. The V gene's germline CDR1 is SGHRS and CDR2 YFSETQ. The length of the CDR3 is 14 residues. The covered CDR3 bases are TGCGCCAGCAGCTCCGGACTAGCCTCCGAGACC. Its protein is CASSSGLASET. The whole CDR3 sequence is CASSSGLASETQYF. Combining the CDR3 with reference TRBV5-1 and TRBJ2-5 gives the whole variable domain KAGVTQTPRYLIKTRGQQVTLSCSPISGHRSVSWYQQTPGQGLQFLFEYFSETQRNKGNFPGRFSGRQFSNSRSEMNVSTLELGDSALYLCASSSGLASETQYFGPGTRLLVL.

This clone appeared many times. The CDR3 end falls 3 residues outside the read, so it is completed with the germline J gene. Other DNA sequences of this sample code for an identical CDR3. V and J are TRBV5-1 and TRBJ1-3; 8 nucleotides match TRBD1. Trimming at V came to 4 bases and at J to 3 bases, leaving 6 bases not matched to a gene. Germline V lookup: CDR1 SGHRS, CDR2 YFSETQ. This CDR3 comprises 15 residues. The part of the CDR3 DNA that was read is TGCGCCAGCAGCCTAGCAGGGGGCAGTGGAAACACC. Translated, it gives CASSLAGGSGNT. The full CDR3 reads CASSLAGGSGNTIYF.

This clone was found a few times. This CDR3 reads CASSGGGNNEQFF. CDR3 DNA (partial): TGTGCCAGCAGCGGAGGGGGTAACAATGAG. The V call is TRBV7-9, the J call TRBJ2-1; D could derive from TRBD1 or TRBD2 (6 bases each). The CDR3 goes on 3 residues after the read ends, and that part is filled in from the germline J gene. V lost 5 bases and J lost 5, with 10 bases in between. From germline, CDR1 is SEHNR and CDR2 FQNEAQ (reference sequence). This CDR3 contains 13 residues.

This clone was seen repeatedly, ten times or more. The sequence runs out 3 residues before the end of the CDR3; the remainder is reconstructed from the germline J gene. The J gene is TRBJ2-1, the V gene TRBV5-1, with a tentative D call TRBD2 (6 bases). The germline V gene has CDR1 SGHRS and CDR2 YFSETQ. The CDR3 spans 13 residues. V shed 1 base and J shed 9 bases, with 11 bases lying between them. The CDR3 DNA, read in part, is TGCGCCAGCAGCTTGTCGCGGGAAAGTGAG. It yields the protein CASSLSRESE. The complete CDR3 sequence is CASSLSRESEQFF. Variable domain in full (rest from reference TRBV5-1 and TRBJ2-1): KAGVTQTPRYLIKTRGQQVTLSCSPISGHRSVSWYQQTPGQGLQFLFEYFSETQRNKGNFPGRFSGRQFSNSRSEMNVSTLELGDSALYLCASSLSRESEQFFGPGTRLTVL.

This clone has a count of ten or more. The missing CDR3 end, 3 residues past where the read stops, is filled in from the germline J gene. The rearrangement links TRBV5-1 to TRBJ2-5, with 8 bases lining up with TRBD1. V lost 3 bases to trimming and J lost 5 bases; unmatched junction nucleotides: 9. Per germline, CDR1 SGHRS and CDR2 YFSETQ. The CDR3 has 15 amino acids. CDR3 loop: CASSSPGQDGETQYF. The DNA read from the CDR3 is TGCGCCAGCAGCTCCCCGGGACAGGACGGCGAGACC.

This clone was detected many times. One end of the junction does not line up with germline, which may come from a read error. The read falls 3 residues short of the CDR3 end, and the missing part is taken from the germline J gene. This chain connects TRBV4-2 to TRBJ1-6; tentative D call: TRBD1 (5 bases). The CDR3 consists of 14 residues. Germline V CDR1 and CDR2: LGHNA, YNFKEQ. CDR3 protein: CASSQGREYSPLHF. The sequenced CDR3 bases are TGCGCCAGCAGCCAGGGCAGGGAGTATTCACCC.

This clone was seen ten or more times. The read ends 3 residues shy of where the CDR3 ends; the end is completed using the germline J gene. This chain connects TRBV24-1 to TRBJ2-7, with a possible D match to TRBD1 (6 bases). The CDR3 consists of 16 residues. Germline values: CDR1 KGHDR, CDR2 SFDVKD. Trimming removed 4 bases at V and 0 bases at J, with 15 bases between. The CDR3 sequence is CATSDPPQGSSYEQYF. CDR3 bases read: TGTGCCACCAGTGACCCACCCCAGGGGAGCTCCTACGAG.

Ten or more counts support this clone. With the read ending 3 residues before the CDR3 end, the germline J gene is used to fill in that end. The rearrangement joins TRBV18 to TRBJ1-2; possibly TRBD1 for D (6 bases). V was shortened by 2 bases and J by 6 bases, with 10 bases between the two germline ends. The CDR3 length is 13 residues. Germline-derived CDR1 and CDR2 are KGHSH and LQKENI. CDR3 DNA (partial): TGTGCCAGCTCACCATTAGCAGGGGATGGC. Translating gives CASSPLAGDG. The full CDR3 protein reads CASSPLAGDGYTF.

This clone was observed many times. The read terminates 3 residues ahead of where the CDR3 ends, so the germline J gene completes it. This sequence joins TRBV5-4 and TRBJ2-7; 11 bases match TRBD2. CDR1 and CDR2 from the germline V gene are SGHNT and YYREEE (reference sequence). With V trimmed by 5 bases and J by 2 bases, 9 bases remained unmatched. This CDR3 is built from 16 residues. The part of the CDR3 DNA that was read is TGTGCCAGCAGGGCTGGGACTAGCGGACATACCTACGAG. Translated, it gives CASRAGTSGHTYE. The full CDR3 protein reads CASRAGTSGHTYEQYF.

This clone has ten or more counts. The read falls 3 residues short of the CDR3 end, and the missing part is taken from the germline J gene. The rearrangement links TRBV28 to TRBJ1-3, with D possibly being TRBD1 (6 bases). The CDR3 sequence is 15 residues long. Germline assignment: CDR1 MDHEN and CDR2 SYDVKM. V was cut by 6 bases and J by 0 bases, with 12 bases left in between. The CDR3 loop reads CASSTPGASGNTIYF. CDR3 DNA (partial): TGTGCCAGCAGCACCCCAGGGGCCTCTGGAAACACC.

This clone was counted many times. Partial CDR3 DNA: TGTGCCAGCAGCTTGACTAGCGGGAGTGATACG. It yields the protein CASSLTSGSDT. The full-length CDR3 reads as CASSLTSGSDTQYF. The chain has TRBV5-4 and TRBJ2-3; 11 bases agree with TRBD2. Read coverage stops 3 residues before the CDR3 terminus; the germline J gene supplies the remainder. Trimming cost V 1 base and J 6 bases; bases outside gene matches: 1. The germline gives CDR1 SGHNT, CDR2 YYREEE (reference sequence). The CDR3 consists of 14 residues.

The sample holds many counts of this clone. The read is 3 residues too short to cover the CDR3 end, so that end is filled in from the germline J gene. This chain joins TRBV2 and TRBJ2-3, with 9 bases that match TRBD2. This CDR3 is built from 15 residues. Germline trimming cut 8 bases from V and 3 bases from J; bases unmatched to any gene: 9. Germline V lookup: CDR1 SNHLY, CDR2 FYNNEI. CDR3 DNA (partial): TGTGCCAGCCAACCCGGACTAGCGAAAACAGATACG. This encodes CASQPGLAKTDT. The full CDR3 protein is CASQPGLAKTDTQYF.

This clone was counted ten times or more. With the read ending 3 residues before the CDR3 end, the germline J gene is used to fill in that end. The V and J genes are TRBV30 and TRBJ1-2, with D possibly being TRBD1 (5 bases). The CDR3 length is 13 residues. CDR1 is GTSNPN, CDR2 SVGIG, per germline (reference sequence). V was cut by 7 bases and J by 4 bases, with 16 bases left in between. The covered CDR3 bases are TGTGCCTACACCCGGGACTCGCGCTATGGC. This sequence encodes CAYTRDSRYG. The whole CDR3 protein reads CAYTRDSRYGYTF.

This clone was seen many times. The read halts 3 residues ahead of the CDR3 end, with the missing end drawn from the germline J gene. This rearrangement joins TRBV30 to TRBJ1-4; D uncertain. Per the germline V gene, CDR1 is GTSNPN and CDR2 is SVGIG (reference sequence). V lost 6 bases, J lost 5 bases, and 10 bases lay in between. The CDR3 sequence is 12 residues long. The part of the CDR3 DNA that was read is TGTGCCTGCGCAGGAGTAAATGAAAAA. It yields the protein CACAGVNEK. The entire CDR3 protein reads CACAGVNEKLFF.

There are many counts of this clone. The read gets to within 3 residues of the CDR3 end, and the germline J gene fills in the rest. The chain couples TRBV30 to TRBJ2-2, with 9 bases identical to TRBD2. The trim removed 1 base at V and 7 bases at J, leaving 10 bases unmatched. The CDR3 covers 16 residues. The V gene's germline CDR1 is GTSNPN and CDR2 SVGIG (reference sequence). CDR3 loop: CAWSDPVAGVGGELFF. The part of the CDR3 DNA that was read is TGTGCCTGGAGTGACCCGGTAGCGGGAGTGGGCGGGGAG.

This clone was counted at least ten times. The read falls 3 residues short of the CDR3 end, and the missing part is taken from the germline J gene. The chain carries TRBV10-1 and TRBJ1-2; TRBD1 matches at 7 bases. The CDR3 covers 14 residues. With V trimmed by 3 bases and J by 4 bases, 5 bases remained unmatched. Germline CDR1 is WNHNN and CDR2 is SYGVQD (reference sequence). CDR3 loop: CASSDTGDSYGYTF. CDR3 bases read: TGCGCCAGCAGTGACACAGGGGATTCCTATGGC.

This clone came up many times. The read finishes 3 residues shy of the CDR3 end, and the germline J gene is used to complete it. The V gene is TRBV19, the J gene TRBJ1-4; no definite D call. The V gene's germline CDR1 is LNHDA and CDR2 SQIVND (reference sequence). This CDR3 is 14 amino acids long. V shed 5 bases and J shed 3 bases, with 10 bases lying between them. The sequenced CDR3 bases are TGTGCCAGTAGTGAAGGGTCGGCTAATGAAAAA. Its protein is CASSEGSANEK. The whole CDR3 sequence reads CASSEGSANEKLFF.

This clone was found many times. CDR3 bases read: TGTGCCAGCTCACCAAATCGCCCGGGGACTAATGAAAAA. Its translation: CASSPNRPGTNEK. The full CDR3 sequence reads CASSPNRPGTNEKLFF. V gene TRBV18 combines with J gene TRBJ1-4; D unclear. The DNA ends 3 residues before the CDR3 does, and the rest of the CDR3 is filled in from the germline J gene. The CDR3 covers 16 residues. The germline V and J ends were trimmed by 2 bases and 2 bases, with 12 bases remaining between them. Germline V gene data show CDR1 as KGHSH and CDR2 as LQKENI.